The subject of this entry is one TCR beta chain. The antigen is undetermined. These data are taken from a study of cytomegalovirus exposure and HLA in healthy donors. Study background: A preliminary data release comprised 91 million or so unique TCRs obtained from HLA-typed donors.

The study's findings and limits: Some TCR beta chains (about 170 of them) were listed as cytomegalovirus-associated. V- and J-gene trimming in TCR beta was tied to a missense DCLRE1C variant by an analysis performed later.

60 Vbeta and 13 Jbeta primers were used in PCR. Measured with immunoSEQ multiplex PCR; TCRdb has only the in-frame clones, and not every one. Here the sample spans nearly 200,000 clones, more than 60% being singletons. CDR1 is LNHDA and CDR2 is SQIVND in the germline V gene (reference sequence). CDR3 size: 14 residues. Trimming cost V 1 base and J 6 bases; bases outside gene matches: 3. This TCR came from a woman between 25 and 40 years old in good health and CMV-seropositive. Sequenced sample: PBMCs. V usage is TRBV19 and J usage is TRBJ2-1, with TRBD1 matching 7 bases. The DNA for the CDR3 is TGTGCCAGTAGTATAGGAGGGGGCGGCAATGAGCAGTTCTTC. This codes for CASSIGGGGNEQFF.